This is a list of T cell receptor beta chains from one sample in a study of shared clonotypes between healthy human individuals. This table comes from immunoSEQ multiplex PCR, and its TCRdb copy is limited to in-frame clones, with some not included. The data show under 600,000 clones, almost 97% seen once. Sequenced sample: naive CD4+ T cells sorted from blood. Receptor source: a woman aged 25 to 39 in good health. Each CDR3 is given with its conserved first and last residue. Each record gives: CDR3 DNA, CDR3 protein, D gene, clone size, J gene, V gene. D genes are given only for firm matches. Some rows have no size entry. The others give once, few or many, or a class for an expanded clone.

TGCAGCGTTGAAGGGACTAGTATAAATGAGCAGTTCTTC | CSVEGTSINEQFF | TRBD2 | . | TRBJ2-1 | TRBV29-1
TGTGCCAGTAGGGCGGGCAGGCGGATGAACTATGGCTACACCTTC | CASRAGRRMNYGYTF | . | . | TRBJ1-2 | TRBV19
TGTGCCAGTAGTACGGGGGGACTGTCCGTAGAGACCCAGTACTTC | CASSTGGLSVETQYF | TRBD2 | . | TRBJ2-5 | TRBV19
TGTGCCAGTAGTCCGACAGGGAGCGCTGGAAACACCATATATTTT | CASSPTGSAGNTIYF | TRBD1 | . | TRBJ1-3 | TRBV19
TGTGCCAGCAGCTTAGCACGGTACTCCTACGAGCAGTACTTC | CASSLARYSYEQYF | . | . | TRBJ2-7 | TRBV11-2
TGTGCCAGCTCTATGGGGGACAATCAGCCCCAGCATTTT | CASSMGDNQPQHF | . | once | TRBJ1-5 | TRBV2
TGCGCCAGCAGCTTCGGACTCGGAGAGCAGTTCTTC | CASSFGLGEQFF | . | . | TRBJ2-1 | TRBV5-1
TGTGCCAGCAGCTTAGCCCGGACAAGCTACAATGAGCAGTTCTTC | CASSLARTSYNEQFF | . | . | TRBJ2-1 | TRBV7-2
TGTGCCAGCAGCCCGGGACCCCTTAGCAATCAGCCCCAGCATTTT | CASSPGPLSNQPQHF | . | . | TRBJ1-5 | TRBV28
TGTGCCAGCATCGGCCGTCTGGGGGCGCCCTACAATGAGCAGTTCTTC | CASIGRLGAPYNEQFF | . | . | TRBJ2-1 | TRBV28
TGTGCCAGCAGTTACCGGAGCGAGCAGTACTTC | CASSYRSEQYF | . | once | TRBJ2-7 | TRBV6-5
TGTGCCAGCAGTAGGGACAGGACCTCCTACGAGCAGTACTTC | CASSRDRTSYEQYF | TRBD1 | . | TRBJ2-7 | TRBV6-6
TGTGCCAGCAGCCCCGACAGGGGAGTTCAGCCCCAGCATTTT | CASSPDRGVQPQHF | TRBD1 | . | TRBJ1-5 | TRBV28
TGTGCCAGCAGTTTATCCAGAAGGTCCTACAATGAGCAGTTCTTC | CASSLSRRSYNEQFF | . | once | TRBJ2-1 | TRBV28
TGTGCCAGCGGGGTAGATACGCAGTATTTT | CASGVDTQYF | . | . | TRBJ2-3 | TRBV28
TGTGCCAGCAGTGATCAGGTTCTTTACACTGAAGCTTTCTTT | CASSDQVLYTEAFF | . | . | TRBJ1-1 | TRBV2
TGTGCCAGCACTCCCGCTTCGGGGACATTTTATGGCTACACCTTC | CASTPASGTFYGYTF | . | . | TRBJ1-2 | TRBV27
TGTGCCAGCAGTCCAGGAGCTAGGCGGGGGGGGGACACTGAAGCTTTCTTT | CASSPGARRGGDTEAFF | . | . | TRBJ1-1 | TRBV7-8
TGTGCCATCAGTGACTCCGGGCCCCGACTCCTAGATTTT | CAISDSGPRLLDF | . | once | TRBJ2-3 | TRBV10-3
TGTGCCTGGAGCCTCGACAGAAATCAGCCCCAGCATTTT | CAWSLDRNQPQHF | . | . | TRBJ1-5 | TRBV30
TGTGCCAGCAGCCAAGGACAGACCTATGGCTACACCTTC | CASSQGQTYGYTF | . | . | TRBJ1-2 | TRBV11-2
TGTGCCAGCGCAGACAGAGCTACTGGAAACACCATATATTTT | CASADRATGNTIYF | . | . | TRBJ1-3 | TRBV6-6
TGTGCCAGCACCCAGGCAGTTGAAAAACTGTTTTTT | CASTQAVEKLFF | . | . | TRBJ1-4 | TRBV28
TGTGCCAGCAGACAGGGGTTTAACACTGAAGCTTTCTTT | CASRQGFNTEAFF | TRBD1 | . | TRBJ1-1 | TRBV6-5
TGTGCCAGCAGCTTAGTGGCGAGCGGGAGCTCCTACAATGAGCAGTTCTTC | CASSLVASGSSYNEQFF | TRBD2 | . | TRBJ2-1 | TRBV11-2
TGTGCCAGCAGCGTATCTAACCTGCACCACACCGGGGAGCTGTTTTTT | CASSVSNLHHTGELFF | . | . | TRBJ2-2 | TRBV9
TGTGCCAGCAGAAAGGACTTCGATGGCTACACCTTC | CASRKDFDGYTF | . | . | TRBJ1-2 | TRBV2
TGCGCCAGCAGCTTAAAAACGGTGAACACTGAAGCTTTCTTT | CASSLKTVNTEAFF | . | . | TRBJ1-1 | TRBV5-1
TGTGCCACTGACACGGGACGCCGAATGAGCACTGAAGCTTTCTTT | CATDTGRRMSTEAFF | . | . | TRBJ1-1 | TRBV28
TGCGCCAGCAGCTTGGATGCAGGCGGTCAGCCCCAGCATTTT | CASSLDAGGQPQHF | . | . | TRBJ1-5 | TRBV5-1
TGTGCCAGCAGTGAACCCGGACTAGCGGGAGTGGAGCAGTTCTTC | CASSEPGLAGVEQFF | TRBD2 | . | TRBJ2-1 | TRBV6-1
TGTGCCAGCAGTTTCCGCGGAGCTGAAGCTTTCTTT | CASSFRGAEAFF | . | . | TRBJ1-1 | TRBV28
TGTGCCAGCAGACAACGTGGCCGTAATAATGAAAAACTGTTTTTT | CASRQRGRNNEKLFF | . | . | TRBJ1-4 | TRBV6-5
TGTGCCAGCGGGGGTAGCACAGATACGCAGTATTTT | CASGGSTDTQYF | . | . | TRBJ2-3 | TRBV19
TGTGCCAGCAGCTTAGCCTATTCAGGGGGCTTGGCTAACTATGGCTACACCTTC | CASSLAYSGGLANYGYTF | TRBD1 | . | TRBJ1-2 | TRBV7-8
TGTGCCAGCAGCTTAGATTTCCTAGCGGGAACGTATGGGGAGACCCAGTACTTC | CASSLDFLAGTYGETQYF | TRBD2 | . | TRBJ2-5 | TRBV11-2
TGTGCCAGTTACTTTCGGGGGGCCAACTATGGCTACACCTTC | CASYFRGANYGYTF | . | once | TRBJ1-2 | TRBV19
TGCGCCAGCAGCTTGGCGGGGGACAGGAGTGGCTACACCTTC | CASSLAGDRSGYTF | TRBD1 | . | TRBJ1-2 | TRBV5-1
TGTGCCAGTAGTATACACAGGTCTGGGGCCAACGTCCTGACTTTC | CASSIHRSGANVLTF | . | once | TRBJ2-6 | TRBV19
TGTGCCAGCAGGACAGGGGGCTCCTACTATGGCTACACCTTC | CASRTGGSYYGYTF | TRBD1 | once | TRBJ1-2 | TRBV6-5
TGTGCCAGTAGTATAATCGGGAGTACTCACGAGCAGTACTTC | CASSIIGSTHEQYF | . | . | TRBJ2-7 | TRBV19
TGTGCCTGGAGTGTACCCGGGAGCACAGATACGCAGTATTTT | CAWSVPGSTDTQYF | . | . | TRBJ2-3 | TRBV30
TGTGCCAGCAGCAAATGGAGCTCGGGACTAGCGTACAATGAGCAGTTCTTC | CASSKWSSGLAYNEQFF | . | . | TRBJ2-1 | TRBV21-1
TGCAGCGGAGTGTGGTACACTGAAGCTTTCTTT | CSGVWYTEAFF | . | few | TRBJ1-1 | TRBV29-1
TGTGCCAGCAGCCCTAGACAGGGTGCAGATACGCAGTATTTT | CASSPRQGADTQYF | TRBD1 | . | TRBJ2-3 | TRBV7-3
TGTGCCAGCACCTTGCCAGAGACTAGCGGGAGTCGCGAGCAGTACTTC | CASTLPETSGSREQYF | TRBD2 | . | TRBJ2-7 | TRBV27
TGTGCCAGCAGCGGAGCCGGAGGCACTGAAGCTTTCTTT | CASSGAGGTEAFF | . | . | TRBJ1-1 | TRBV25-1
TGTGCCACCAGCAGAGGGCTGGGACAGGGGGCTGAGACCCAGTACTTC | CATSRGLGQGAETQYF | TRBD1 | . | TRBJ2-5 | TRBV15